These 7 T cell receptor beta chains came from one sample sequenced in a study of human T cells and chemical hapten exposure. Time point here: pre-sensitization, week 0. Noted treatment: therapeutic diphenylcyclopropenone sensitization with weekly scalp DPC. From the RACE reads, TCRdb called clonotypes with MiXCR, one entry per CDR3 protein. The repertoire consists of 87,000 or so distinct CDR3 sequences, with about 8.9% occurring once and the leading ten covering 3.6%. The material was whole blood, obtained in connection with sensitization to the hapten diphenylcyclopropenone (DPC). These TCRs come from a woman aged 40 to 49 with alopecia areata. Some clones in this sample may be carry-over from other donors' samples.

This clonotype was detected a few times. The J gene is TRBJ2-2, the V gene TRBV27; D is perhaps TRBD1 or TRBD2 (6 bases each). CDR1 and CDR2 from the germline V gene are MNHEY and SMNVEV (reference sequence). The CDR3 extends over 17 amino acids. Deletions cut 6 bases from V and 4 bases from J, with 21 bases between. The CDR3 spells CASRVRGQGTSTGELFF. The CDR3 nucleotides read TGTGCCAGCAGGGTACGGGGGCAGGGGACGAGCACCGGGGAGCTGTTTTTT.

This clonotype turned up a few times. This chain uses TRBV4-3 with TRBJ2-7; D is undetermined. Per the germline V gene, CDR1 is LGHNA and CDR2 is YSLEER. The CDR3 consists of 14 residues. V was shortened by 1 base and J by 4 bases, with 11 bases between the two germline ends. CDR3 loop: CASSQAVGRYEQYF. The CDR3 DNA reads as TGCGCCAGCAGCCAAGCGGTGGGCCGTTACGAGCAGTACTTC.

The V call is TRBV12-3 or TRBV12-4, the J call TRBJ1-4; 9 positions match TRBD1. The CDR3 has 14 residues. With V trimmed by 6 bases and J by 6 bases, 5 bases remained unmatched. CDR3 DNA sequence: TGTGCCAGCAGCGGGACAGGGCAGTATGAAAAACTGTTTTTT. Amino acids: CASSGTGQYEKLFF.

This clonotype was observed at least ten times. The rearrangement joins TRBV6-5 to TRBJ2-7, with 9 bases aligning to TRBD1. Looked up from germline, CDR1 is MNHEY and CDR2 is SVGAGI. The CDR3 is 15 amino acids. The ends lost 0 bases at V and 2 bases at J; junction bases unmatched: 2. CDR3 sequence reads: CASSYSDRGAYEQYF. CDR3 in DNA: TGTGCCAGCAGTTACTCCGACAGGGGGGCCTACGAGCAGTACTTC.

The sample holds one count of this clonotype. The chain recombines TRBV5-1 with TRBJ1-1; 7 nucleotides agree with TRBD1. Trimming cost V 4 bases and J 8 bases; bases outside gene matches: 11. Looked up from germline, CDR1 is SGHRS and CDR2 is YFSETQ. CDR3 length equals 14 residues. The CDR3 region has the DNA TGCGCCAGCAGCGCCCGGGACAGTGGTTTCGAAGCTTTCTTT. Its protein is CASSARDSGFEAFF.

This clonotype appeared a few times. This rearrangement joins TRBV24-1 to TRBJ1-5; 8 positions agree with TRBD1. V shed 7 bases, J shed 5 bases, and the junction held 9 bases outside the gene matches. The CDR3 runs 15 residues. Per the germline V gene, CDR1 is KGHDR and CDR2 is SFDVKD. The CDR3 nucleotides are TGTGCCACCAGCTCTGCCGGGACAGGCCATCAGCCCCAGCATTTT. This translates into CATSSAGTGHQPQHF.

This clonotype has a handful of counts. The chain carries TRBV9 and TRBJ2-7; D not certain. CDR3 length equals 14 residues. The ends were cut back, 6 bases at V and 2 bases at J, with 15 bases in the middle. Germline V gene lookup returns CDR1 SGDLS and CDR2 YYNGEE. The DNA of the CDR3 is TGTGCCAGCACGAAAGACGACCGGCCCTACGAGCAGTACTTC. Amino acid sequence: CASTKDDRPYEQYF. Complete variable domain (other parts from reference TRBV9 and TRBJ2-7): DSGVTQTPKHLITATGQRVTLRCSPRSGDLSVYWYQQSLDQGLQFLIQYYNGEERAKGNILERFSAQQFPDLHSELNLSSLELGDSALYFCASTKDDRPYEQYFGPGTRLTVT.